These 4 T cell receptor beta chains came from one sample sequenced in a study of immune evolution from preneoplasia to lung adenocarcinoma. Assay used: immunoSEQ multiplex PCR; TCRdb lists only in-frame clones, some missing. Among several thousand clones listed, roughly four fifths were seen once. The sequencing input was FFPE adjacent normal lung tissue. These TCRs come from a person between 65 and 79 years old with lung adenocarcinoma.

The chain joins TRBV29-1 to TRBJ1-2, with TRBD1 matching 8 bases. The trim removed 4 bases at V and 5 bases at J, leaving 12 bases unmatched. CDR1 and CDR2 (germline): SQVTM, ANQGSEA. The CDR3 is 15 residues long. The CDR3 DNA follows: TGCAGCGTTGGGCTTAGTCAGGGGGCTACTTATGGCTACACCTTC. Amino acid sequence: CSVGLSQGATYGYTF.

The rearrangement links TRBV28 to TRBJ1-3; D uncertain. This CDR3 contains 14 residues. Germline V gene data show CDR1 as MDHEN and CDR2 as SYDVKM. The V gene lost 2 bases and the J gene lost 4 bases, with 9 bases spanning the gap. CDR3 sequence: CASSLARVGNTIYF. The CDR3 DNA reads TGTGCCAGCAGTTTAGCGCGGGTCGGAAACACCATATATTTT.

The sample holds one count of this clone. V and J are TRBV21-1 and TRBJ2-5; the table's D gene call, TRBD1, was not cross checked with the DNA. TRBV21-1 is a listed pseudogene. The CDR3 consists of 18 residues. CDR3 in DNA: TGTGCCAGCAGCAACCCCAGGGACAGATATAACAACCAAGAGACCCAGTACTTC. Translating gives CASSNPRDRYNNQETQYF.

This sequence joins TRBV28 and TRBJ1-2; no reliable D call. The CDR3 loop spans 13 amino acids. V was shortened by 8 bases and J by 2 bases, with 12 bases between the two germline ends. The germline gives CDR1 MDHEN, CDR2 SYDVKM. The CDR3 sequence is CASSQADNYGYTF. The CDR3, as DNA: TGTGCCAGCTCCCAAGCCGACAACTATGGCTACACCTTC.